This TCR beta chain originates from a study of human T cells and chemical hapten exposure. The time point was: patch test 1, 2 weeks after DPC sensitization. The treatment here: therapeutic diphenylcyclopropenone sensitization with weekly scalp DPC. Germline assignment: CDR1 LGHDT and CDR2 YNNKEL (reference sequence). The J segment lost 2 bases and the V segment lost 7 bases, leaving 12 bases of the junction unmatched. The CDR3 runs to 16 residues. This clonotype occurred a few times. TCRdb re-called the RACE reads through MiXCR, storing one row per CDR3 protein. The table lists about 82,000 distinct CDR3 sequences, around 10% of them singletons, with roughly 4% in the top ten.

This TCR came from a woman aged 45-59 years with alopecia areata. Some clones in this sample may be carry-over from other donors' samples. This material consisted of whole blood, taken in connection with sensitization to the hapten diphenylcyclopropenone (DPC). The rearrangement uses TRBV3-1 and TRBJ2-7, with 9 bases that match TRBD1. CDR3 DNA: TGTGCCAGCACCACGGGACAGGGCTTTCCCACCTACGAGCAGTACTTC. Protein: CASTTGQGFPTYEQYF.